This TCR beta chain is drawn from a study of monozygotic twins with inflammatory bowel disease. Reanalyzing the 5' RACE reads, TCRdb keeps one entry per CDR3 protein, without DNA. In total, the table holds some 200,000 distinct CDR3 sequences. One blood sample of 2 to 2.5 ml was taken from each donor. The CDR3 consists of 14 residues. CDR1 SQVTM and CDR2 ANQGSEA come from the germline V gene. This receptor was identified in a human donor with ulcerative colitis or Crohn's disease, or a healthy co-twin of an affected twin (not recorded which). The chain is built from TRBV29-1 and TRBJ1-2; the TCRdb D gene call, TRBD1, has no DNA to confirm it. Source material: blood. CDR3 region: CSVDNRGADYGYTF.